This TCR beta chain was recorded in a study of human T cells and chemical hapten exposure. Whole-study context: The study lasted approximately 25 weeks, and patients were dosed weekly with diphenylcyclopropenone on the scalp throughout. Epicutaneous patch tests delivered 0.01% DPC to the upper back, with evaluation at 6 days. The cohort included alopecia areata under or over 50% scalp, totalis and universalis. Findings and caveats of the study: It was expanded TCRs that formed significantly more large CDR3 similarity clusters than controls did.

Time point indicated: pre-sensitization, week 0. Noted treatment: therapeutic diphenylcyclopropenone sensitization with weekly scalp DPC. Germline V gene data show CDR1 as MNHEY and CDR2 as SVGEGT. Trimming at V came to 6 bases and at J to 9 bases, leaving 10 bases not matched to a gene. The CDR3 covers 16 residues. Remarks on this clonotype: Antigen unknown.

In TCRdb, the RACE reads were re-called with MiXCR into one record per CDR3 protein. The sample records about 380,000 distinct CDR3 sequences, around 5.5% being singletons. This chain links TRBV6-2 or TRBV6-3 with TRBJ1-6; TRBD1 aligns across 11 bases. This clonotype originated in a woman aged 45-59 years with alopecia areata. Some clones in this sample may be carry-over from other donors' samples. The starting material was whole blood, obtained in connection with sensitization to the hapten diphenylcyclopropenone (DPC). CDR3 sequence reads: CASRDWGQGVGSPLHF. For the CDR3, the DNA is TGTGCCAGCAGAGACTGGGGACAGGGGGTTGGTTCACCCCTCCACTTT.